The clone carrying this T cell receptor (beta chain) was counted only a few times. Its antigen remains unknown. These data come from a study of cytomegalovirus exposure and HLA in healthy donors. Study overall: Genotyping showed roughly 76% of fewer than 500 donors falling in the Caucasian-associated ancestry cluster.

Study conclusions and caveats: According to an earlier analysis, most TCR beta V segments yielded productive rearrangements about 90% or about 30% of the time. A later analysis showed that HLA-associated TCR beta chains had undergone more clonal expansion than equally common others.

This CDR3 region has 15 residues. Trimming cost V 7 bases and J 3 bases, with 13 bases left between them. Germline loops: CDR1 MNHNY, CDR2 SVGAGI (reference sequence). The PCR ran on 60 Vbeta and 13 Jbeta primers. Profiled with immunoSEQ multiplex PCR; TCRdb holds only in-frame clones, not every one. The repertoire includes over 150,000 clones, 70% to 85% of them detected once, and 2.1% sits in the top ten. Donors consisted of healthy bone marrow donors. This chain links TRBV6-6 with TRBJ1-6; TRBD1 is a possible D gene (5 bases). Sequencing was done on a sample of PBMCs. This TCR derives from a man in his forties in good health and CMV-seronegative. The CDR3: CASTPTTGYNSPLHF. As DNA, the CDR3 is TGTGCCAGCACCCCAACCACAGGCTATAATTCACCCCTCCACTTT.